These 29 T cell receptor beta chains were sequenced from one sample in a study of T cell responses to AZD1222 COVID-19 vaccine (dated by TCRdb to the early 2020s). Read against the paper, the sample's time point label means: about 28 days (+/-7) after the second vaccine dose. Receptor amplification or capture employed the immunoSEQ multiplex PCR assay. The immuneACCESS repertoire file appears here via TCRdb, limited to in-frame rearrangements. These files lack a portion of the clones; in checked studies, under half of the deficit traces to unresolved V genes, and the cause of the others is not known. This sample gives approximately 79,000 clones in total; about 83% of them show up just once. Clones ranked in the top ten supply 1.3% of the sample. This specimen consisted of peripheral blood, obtained 28 days after the second AZD1222 dose. The receptor set was obtained from an adult who received the AZD1222 COVID-19 vaccine.

The CDR3 loop is CASSSSGTGRGNEQFF. The CDR3 DNA reads TGTGCCAGCAGTTCCTCCGGGACAGGGAGGGGCAATGAGCAGTTCTTC. The V call is TRBV28, the J call TRBJ2-1; 9 nucleotides agree with TRBD1. Germline CDR1 and CDR2: MDHEN and SYDVKM. This CDR3 has 16 amino acids. V shed 4 bases, J shed 6 bases, and the junction held 10 bases outside the gene matches.

The rearrangement joins TRBV19 to TRBJ2-7, with 8 positions matching TRBD1. V was pared by 3 bases and J by 2 bases, with 3 bases of the junction left unmatched. CDR3 length: 14 residues. CDR1 and CDR2 from the germline V gene are LNHDA and SQIVND (reference sequence). CDR3 sequence: CASSMGTGPYEQYF. CDR3 DNA sequence: TGTGCCAGTAGTATGGGGACAGGTCCCTACGAGCAGTACTTC.

This clone was seen only a few times. The chain combines TRBV7-2 with TRBJ1-3; D gene unclear. Germline V gene data show CDR1 as SGHTA and CDR2 as FQGNSA. Trimming took off 5 bases at V and 0 bases at J, with 11 bases between the two ends. The CDR3 runs 15 residues. The CDR3 reads CASSPQAGSGNTIYF. CDR3 nucleotide sequence: TGTGCCAGCAGCCCCCAGGCAGGCTCTGGAAACACCATATATTTT.

The rearrangement links TRBV5-8 to TRBJ1-2; 10 bases are a match to TRBD1. The CDR3 has 16 residues. V shed 3 bases and J 5 bases; nucleotides not matched to a gene: 10. Germline V gene sequence: CDR1 SGHTS, CDR2 YDEGEE. The CDR3 region is CASSSTGTGDRYGYTF. CDR3 in DNA: TGTGCCAGCAGCTCCACCGGGACAGGGGATCGGTATGGCTACACCTTC.

The genes are TRBV5-1 and TRBJ1-1; D is unresolved. The CDR3 sequence is 15 residues long. Germline values: CDR1 SGHRS, CDR2 YFSETQ. V was trimmed by 0 bases and J by 3 bases, leaving 12 bases between them. In nucleotides, the CDR3 is TGCGCCAGCAGCTTGGGACGGGGAGTGGACACTGAAGCTTTCTTT. It translates to CASSLGRGVDTEAFF.

The rearrangement uses TRBV2 and TRBJ1-5; 9 bases map to TRBD1. The germline V gene encodes CDR1 SNHLY and CDR2 FYNNEI. V was clipped by 4 bases and J by 7 bases; unmatched bases: 5. The CDR3 is 14 residues long. CDR3 DNA sequence: TGTGCCAGCAGTGCGGGGACAGGGTACCAGCCCCAGCATTTT. This gives the protein CASSAGTGYQPQHF.

The J gene is TRBJ1-2, the V gene TRBV6-2 or TRBV6-3; possible D gene TRBD1, 6 bases. Trimming pared 6 bases from V and 2 bases from J, leaving 10 bases between. The CDR3 loop spans 13 amino acids. Germline lookup yields CDR1 MNHEY and CDR2 SVGEGT. This CDR3 is CASSPGANYGYTF. The CDR3 nucleotides are TGTGCCAGCAGCCCAGGGGCAAACTATGGCTACACCTTC.

V gene TRBV30 combines with J gene TRBJ1-2; D possibly corresponds to TRBD1 (6 bases). Germline loops: CDR1 GTSNPN, CDR2 SVGIG (reference sequence). With 2 bases removed from V and 0 bases from J, the gap between germline ends came to 13 bases. The CDR3 sequence is 15 residues long. This CDR3 reads CAWSLGGATNYGYTF. In DNA, the CDR3 is TGTGCCTGGAGTTTGGGGGGGGCGACTAACTATGGCTACACCTTC.

J is TRBJ1-2 and V is TRBV3-1 (or the pseudogene TRBV3-2); TRBD1 matches 7 bases. The CDR3 covers 14 residues. CDR1 is LGHDT and CDR2 is YNNKEL in the germline V gene (reference sequence). V was clipped by 3 bases and J by 6 bases; unmatched bases: 7. DNA for the CDR3: TGTGCCAGCAGCCACCAACAGGGGATCAATGGCTACACCTTC. Translation gives CASSHQQGINGYTF.

The V call is TRBV28, the J call TRBJ2-7; 9 bases line up with TRBD1. The V gene end was trimmed by 2 bases and the J gene end by 1 base; junction bases not matched to a gene: 6. The CDR3 has 16 amino acids. The V gene's germline CDR1 is MDHEN and CDR2 SYDVKM. CDR3 bases: TGTGCCAGCAGTTTAACGGGGGGACAGGGATCCTACGAGCAGTACTTC. Its translation is CASSLTGGQGSYEQYF.

The rearrangement links TRBV7-3 to TRBJ2-2, with 8 bases matching TRBD1. V shed 5 bases, J shed 2 bases, and the junction held 10 bases outside the gene matches. Germline CDR1 is SGHTA and CDR2 is FQGTGA. The CDR3 runs 17 residues. CDR3 region: CASSPPTGTGNTGELFF. Here the CDR3 DNA reads TGTGCCAGCAGCCCGCCGACCGGGACAGGAAACACCGGGGAGCTGTTTTTT.

The gene calls are TRBV5-1 and TRBJ1-3; D is unresolved. V was clipped by 0 bases and J by 2 bases, with 9 bases between them. The CDR3 extends over 15 amino acids. Germline V gene data show CDR1 as SGHRS and CDR2 as YFSETQ. CDR3 nucleotide sequence: TGCGCCAGCAGCTTGGAGAGTGGCACTGGAAACACCATATATTTT. Protein: CASSLESGTGNTIYF.

By frequency in the sample, this clone is medium-sized. V gene TRBV27 combines with J gene TRBJ1-5; D perhaps matches TRBD1 (6 bases). V shed 5 bases and J shed 1 base, with 12 bases lying between them. This CDR3 is 15 amino acids long. The V gene's germline CDR1 is MNHEY and CDR2 SMNVEV (reference sequence). CDR3 DNA: TGTGCCAGCAGTCCACAGGGTCAAAGCAATCAGCCCCAGCATTTT. It encodes CASSPQGQSNQPQHF.

V and J are TRBV5-5 and TRBJ1-5, with D hard to call. The ends were cut back, 0 bases at V and 4 bases at J, with 11 bases in the middle. The CDR3 runs to 15 residues. Per the germline V gene, CDR1 is SGHKS and CDR2 is YYEKEE (reference sequence). The CDR3 nucleotides are TGTGCCAGCAGCTTGGGAGGGAGTACGAATCAGCCCCAGCATTTT. Translation: CASSLGGSTNQPQHF.

The chain couples TRBV11-3 to TRBJ2-1; maybe TRBD2 (7 bases). In germline, CDR1 is SGHNT, CDR2 YENEEA. V gave up 1 base and J gave up 9 bases, with 16 bases separating them. This CDR3 has 15 amino acids. CDR3 sequence: CASSLGGRGNTEQFF. The DNA for the CDR3 is TGTGCCAGCAGCTTAGGAGGGAGGGGGAACACTGAGCAGTTCTTC.

The chain employs TRBV4-2 and TRBJ1-1, with 8 bases lining up with TRBD1. The J segment lost 4 bases and the V segment lost 6 bases, leaving 4 bases of the junction unmatched. Germline lookup yields CDR1 LGHNA and CDR2 YNFKEQ. The CDR3 totals 13 residues. In DNA form, the CDR3 reads TGTGCCAGCAGTCGGACAGGGAGCACTGAAGCTTTCTTT. It translates to CASSRTGSTEAFF.

The rearrangement links TRBV2 to TRBJ2-3, with D hard to call. V gave up 2 bases and J gave up 1 base, with 10 bases separating them. The germline CDR1 and CDR2 sequences are SNHLY and FYNNEI. The CDR3 extends over 15 amino acids. CDR3 nucleotides: TGTGCCAGCAGTGAACCTACTTCCGGCACAGATACGCAGTATTTT. Its translation: CASSEPTSGTDTQYF.

The CDR3 DNA sequence: TGTGCCAGCAGTTTATGGGGGGGAACGGCTAATGAAAAACTGTTTTTT. It is translated as CASSLWGGTANEKLFF. The V call is TRBV27, the J call TRBJ1-4, with D tentatively TRBD1 (5 bases). Trimming left V 1 base short and J 3 bases short, with 12 bases between. The length of the CDR3 is 16 residues. From germline, CDR1 is MNHEY and CDR2 SMNVEV (reference sequence).

This chain links TRBV7-7 with TRBJ2-1; unclear D gene. Germline loops: CDR1 SSHAT, CDR2 FNYEAQ (reference sequence). Trimming took 2 bases from V and 9 from J, leaving 14 bases between them. This CDR3 region has 14 residues. CDR3 sequence (DNA): TGTGCCAGCAGCTTAACGGAAGGTCGGAGTGAGCAGTTCTTC. It translates to CASSLTEGRSEQFF. The whole variable domain, filled in from reference TRBV7-7 and TRBJ2-1, reads GAGVSQSPRYKVTKRGQDVTLRCDPISSHATLYWYQQALGQGPEFLTYFNYEAQPDKSGLPSDRFSAERPEGSISTLTIQRTEQRDSAMYRCASSLTEGRSEQFFGPGTRLTVL.

This clone was detected only once. This chain connects TRBV5-1 to TRBJ2-7; no reliable D call. V was shortened by 0 bases and J by 3 bases, with 10 bases between the two germline ends. The CDR3 length is 14 residues. Per germline, CDR1 SGHRS and CDR2 YFSETQ. In DNA, the CDR3 is TGCGCCAGCAGCTTGGTAGGAACAAACTACGAGCAGTACTTC. Protein: CASSLVGTNYEQYF.

The rearrangement joins TRBV27 to TRBJ2-7; D is perhaps TRBD1 (5 bases). CDR1 and CDR2 from the germline V gene are MNHEY and SMNVEV (reference sequence). Deletions cut 2 bases from V and 1 base from J, with 9 bases between. CDR3 length: 14 amino acids. The CDR3 DNA sequence: TGTGCCAGCAGTTTAAGGCAGGGTTCCTACGAGCAGTACTTC. Translation gives CASSLRQGSYEQYF.

J is TRBJ2-3 and V is TRBV28, with 9 bases that match TRBD2. The junction had 11 bases not matched to a gene; V was cut back by 6 bases and J by 4 bases. Germline assignment: CDR1 MDHEN and CDR2 SYDVKM. CDR3 size: 16 residues. The CDR3 protein is CASSEIAGGPADTQYF. In nucleotides, the CDR3 is TGTGCCAGCAGCGAGATTGCGGGAGGGCCCGCAGATACGCAGTATTTT.

The chain couples TRBV9 to TRBJ1-6; possibly TRBD1 for D (5 bases). Germline V gene data show CDR1 as SGDLS and CDR2 as YYNGEE. V was clipped by 4 bases and J by 7 bases, with 18 bases between them. This CDR3 region has 16 residues. CDR3 in amino acids: CASSQIAGTENSPLHF. DNA for the CDR3: TGTGCCAGCAGCCAAATTGCCGGGACCGAGAATTCACCCCTCCACTTT.

The chain combines TRBV7-2 with TRBJ1-2; D is uncertain. Germline V gene lookup returns CDR1 SGHTA and CDR2 FQGNSA. V lost 1 base and J 5 bases, leaving 11 bases between the germline ends. The CDR3 loop spans 14 amino acids. CDR3 DNA sequence: TGTGCCAGCAGCTTAGACAGAGGGTCTTATGGCTACACCTTC. Protein product: CASSLDRGSYGYTF.

The V call is TRBV30, the J call TRBJ1-3, with 9 bases lining up with TRBD1. Germline trimming cut 5 bases from V and 2 bases from J; bases unmatched to any gene: 4. This CDR3 contains 14 residues. Germline V lookup: CDR1 GTSNPN, CDR2 SVGIG (reference sequence). CDR3 sequence (DNA): TGTGCCTGGTACAGGGGGCGGACTGGAAACACCATATATTTT. As protein: CAWYRGRTGNTIYF.

Only a few counts were recorded for this clone. The rearrangement links TRBV30 to TRBJ2-3, with 7 bases lining up with TRBD1. This CDR3 is built from 14 residues. With 5 bases clipped from V and 0 bases from J, the junction kept 5 bases outside the gene matches. The germline V gene has CDR1 GTSNPN and CDR2 SVGIG (reference sequence). Here the CDR3 reads CAWGPGQSTDTQYF. CDR3 DNA sequence: TGTGCCTGGGGACCGGGACAGAGCACAGATACGCAGTATTTT. The full variable domain, in which reference TRBV30 and TRBJ2-3 provide the parts outside the CDR3, is SQTIHQWPATLVQPVGSPLSLECTVEGTSNPNLYWYRQAAGRGLQLLFYSVGIGQISSEVPQNLSASRPQDRQFILSSKKLLLSDSGFYLCAWGPGQSTDTQYFGPGTRLTVL.

The rearrangement links TRBV29-1 to TRBJ1-1; 7 bases line up with TRBD1. The CDR3 has 14 residues. Germline assignment: CDR1 SQVTM and CDR2 ANQGSEA. V shed 7 bases, J shed 6 bases, and the junction held 14 bases outside the gene matches. The CDR3: CSAGGLWTGPEAFF. The CDR3 DNA reads as TGCAGCGCCGGGGGGTTGTGGACAGGCCCTGAAGCTTTCTTT.

DNA for the CDR3: TGTGCCAGCAGCCCTCAGGGGTTGGCCACAGATACGCAGTATTTT. It codes for CASSPQGLATDTQYF. The V call is TRBV3-1 (or the pseudogene TRBV3-2), the J call TRBJ2-3; tentative D call: TRBD1 (6 bases). The CDR3 loop spans 15 amino acids. Germline V gene sequence: CDR1 LGHDT, CDR2 YNNKEL (reference sequence). V lost 4 bases and J lost 2, with 13 bases in between.

The chain has TRBV19 and TRBJ1-6, with 7 bases lining up with TRBD1. CDR1 and CDR2 from the germline V gene are LNHDA and SQIVND (reference sequence). This CDR3 is 14 amino acids long. The V segment lost 7 bases and the J segment 7 bases; nucleotides outside the gene matches: 7. The CDR3 DNA follows: TGTGCCAGTACTCATACAGGGGACAATTCACCCCTCCACTTT. It translates to CASTHTGDNSPLHF. The full variable domain, its missing parts supplied by reference TRBV19 and TRBJ1-6, is DGGITQSPKYLFRKEGQNVTLSCEQNLNHDAMYWYRQDPGQGLRLIYYSQIVNDFQKGDIAEGYSVSREKKESFPLTVTSAQKNPTAFYLCASTHTGDNSPLHFGNGTRLTVT.